A single sample is the source of the 22 T cell receptor beta chains below, sequenced in a study of T-cell memory formation after mild COVID-19. TCRdb used MiXCR to reprocess the 5' RACE reads, holding one entry per CDR3 protein. The profile shows some 100,000 distinct CDR3 sequences, around 10% of them singletons. The sample consisted of PBMCs or a T cell subset sorted from them (not recorded which). The receptor source for this set is a young man who had mild COVID-19 (a few samples of this study predate the infection). Cell type and time point are not known.

The chain links TRBV7-9 to TRBJ2-2, with 11 bases identical to TRBD1. Per the germline V gene, CDR1 is SEHNR and CDR2 is FQNEAQ (reference sequence). CDR3 size: 16 residues. The J segment lost 0 bases and the V segment lost 5 bases, leaving 2 bases of the junction unmatched. The CDR3 reads CASSPGQGANTGELFF. Written as DNA, the CDR3 is TGTGCCAGCAGCCCGGGACAGGGGGCGAACACCGGGGAGCTGTTTTTT.

This clonotype was seen more than once but under ten times. The chain uses TRBV18 and TRBJ2-7; 9 positions match TRBD1. The CDR3 covers 13 residues. V was pared by 3 bases and J by 5 bases, with 2 bases of the junction left unmatched. CDR1 is KGHSH, CDR2 LQKENI, per germline. The DNA for the CDR3 is TGTGCCAGCTCACCTACAGGGGGCCACGAGCAGTACTTC. This encodes CASSPTGGHEQYF.

This clonotype was seen more than once but under ten times. The chain is built from TRBV2 and TRBJ1-2; 7 bases are shared with TRBD1. The CDR3 is made up of 15 amino acids. V lost 5 bases, J lost 1 base, and 7 bases stayed unmatched. Germline lookup yields CDR1 SNHLY and CDR2 FYNNEI. The CDR3 reads CASSFRDSFNYGYTF. In DNA, the CDR3 is TGTGCCAGCAGTTTCCGGGACAGTTTTAACTATGGCTACACCTTC. The whole variable domain, filled in from reference TRBV2 and TRBJ1-2, reads EPEVTQTPSHQVTQMGQEVILRCVPISNHLYFYWYRQILGQKVEFLVSFYNNEISEKSEIFDDQFSVERPDGSNFTLKIRSTKLEDSAMYFCASSFRDSFNYGYTFGSGTRLTVV.

This clonotype was recorded at least ten times. V gene TRBV6-2 or TRBV6-3 combines with J gene TRBJ1-5, with D possibly matching TRBD1 (6 bases). The CDR3 covers 13 residues. From germline, CDR1 is MNHEY and CDR2 SVGEGT. The germline V and J ends were trimmed by 11 bases and 9 bases, with 20 bases remaining between them. CDR3 loop: CAAGAGASSPQHF. As DNA, the CDR3 is TGTGCCGCCGGGGCAGGGGCGTCTTCGCCCCAGCATTTT.

The chain employs TRBV6-6 and TRBJ2-2, with unresolved D. V shed 3 bases and J shed 13 bases, with 15 bases lying between them. The length of the CDR3 is 13 residues. The germline V gene encodes CDR1 MNHNY and CDR2 SVGAGI (reference sequence). The CDR3 sequence is CASSYNLRKALFF. CDR3 nucleotide sequence: TGTGCCAGCAGTTATAATCTGCGGAAGGCGCTGTTTTTT.

The chain links TRBV2 to TRBJ2-7, with D hard to call. Between the trimmed V and J ends, which lost 0 bases and 4 bases, there was a span of 13 bases. Germline-derived CDR1 and CDR2 are SNHLY and FYNNEI. CDR3 length equals 15 residues. The CDR3 DNA sequence: TGTGCCAGCAGTGAAGCTGTGCTCCGGTCGTACGAGCAGTACGTC. Amino acid sequence: CASSEAVLRSYEQYV.

The chain carries TRBV7-9 and TRBJ1-1, with unresolved D. Trimming removed 3 bases from V and 1 base from J, with 9 bases in between. The CDR3 has 14 amino acids. The germline V gene has CDR1 SEHNR and CDR2 FQNEAQ (reference sequence). CDR3 nucleotide sequence: TGTGCCAGCAGCTTGATAGAACGGAACACTGAAGCTTTCTTT. It yields the protein CASSLIERNTEAFF.

CDR3 nucleotides: TGTGCCAGCAGAAAGCAGGGGGCGGCCTACGAGCAGTACTTC. Translated, it gives CASRKQGAAYEQYF. V and J are TRBV12-3 or TRBV12-4 and TRBJ2-7, with TRBD1 identical over 8 bases. This CDR3 comprises 14 residues. Trimming took 6 bases from V and 2 from J; bases not matched to a gene: 6.

This clonotype was picked up many times. The chain uses TRBV7-9 and TRBJ2-5; 8 nucleotides line up with TRBD1. Trimming at V came to 5 bases and at J to 2 bases, leaving 4 bases not matched to a gene. The germline V gene encodes CDR1 SEHNR and CDR2 FQNEAQ (reference sequence). The CDR3 runs to 14 residues. CDR3 DNA sequence: TGTGCCAGCAGCCCAGGACAGGGACAAGAGACCCAGTACTTC. Translating gives CASSPGQGQETQYF.

Only a few counts were recorded for this clonotype. V and J are TRBV4-3 and TRBJ2-1; the D gene is possibly TRBD2 (5 bases). Trimming shortened V by 4 bases and J by 4 bases, and 14 bases separated the two germline ends. The CDR3 is made up of 15 amino acids. Germline lookup yields CDR1 LGHNA and CDR2 YSLEER. The CDR3 DNA is TGCGCCAGCAGCCGGATGAGCGGCAATTACAATGAGCAGTTCTTC. Its protein product is CASSRMSGNYNEQFF.

The table lists this clonotype with a few counts. The rearrangement links TRBV7-3 to TRBJ2-5, with D tentatively TRBD1 or TRBD2 (6 bases each). There are 15 residues in the CDR3. V was clipped by 4 bases and J by 5 bases, with 17 bases between them. CDR1 and CDR2 (germline): SGHTA, FQGTGA. The CDR3 spells CASSSEGGIGETQYF. The DNA of the CDR3 is TGTGCCAGCAGCTCGGAGGGGGGAATCGGGGAGACCCAGTACTTC. Full variable domain (rest looked up from reference TRBV7-3 and TRBJ2-5): GAGVSQTPSNKVTEKGKYVELRCDPISGHTALYWYRQSLGQGPEFLIYFQGTGAADDSGLPNDRFFAVRPEGSVSTLKIQRTERGDSAVYLCASSSEGGIGETQYFGPGTRLLVL.

The chain is built from TRBV6-5 and TRBJ2-7; no clear D gene. Germline lookup yields CDR1 MNHEY and CDR2 SVGAGI. Between the trimmed V and J ends, which lost 3 bases and 5 bases, there was a span of 11 bases. The CDR3 runs to 13 residues. The CDR3: CASSYVSGNEQYF. The CDR3 nucleotides read TGTGCCAGCAGTTATGTATCGGGTAACGAGCAGTACTTC.

This clonotype was observed a handful of times. The V call is TRBV7-9, the J call TRBJ2-2, with 7 bases matching TRBD1. The CDR3 is made up of 15 amino acids. From germline, CDR1 is SEHNR and CDR2 FQNEAQ (reference sequence). The V and J ends lost 5 bases and 2 bases, in that order; junction bases with no gene match: 5. This chain's CDR3 is CASSARDRNTGELFF. The CDR3 coding sequence is TGTGCCAGCAGCGCCCGGGACAGAAACACCGGGGAGCTGTTTTTT. Supplemented by reference TRBV7-9 and TRBJ2-2, the full variable domain reads DTGVSQNPRHKITKRGQNVTFRCDPISEHNRLYWYRQTLGQGPEFLTYFQNEAQLEKSRLLSDRFSAERPKGSFSTLEIQRTEQGDSAMYLCASSARDRNTGELFFGEGSRLTVL.

In this sample, this clonotype turned up a few times. The chain has TRBV4-2 and TRBJ1-5; no definite D call. Germline V gives CDR1 LGHNA, CDR2 YNFKEQ. This CDR3 spans 18 amino acids. Trimming took off 3 bases at V and 0 bases at J, with 18 bases between the two ends. The CDR3 sequence: CASSHIEAGIYSNQPQHF. CDR3 DNA sequence: TGTGCCAGCAGCCATATAGAAGCAGGCATTTATAGCAATCAGCCCCAGCATTTT.

The sample holds many counts of this clonotype. The chain carries TRBV7-9 and TRBJ1-5; D ambiguous. The CDR3 runs 14 residues. Per the germline V gene, CDR1 is SEHNR and CDR2 is FQNEAQ (reference sequence). The V gene lost 3 bases and the J gene lost 0 bases, with 6 bases spanning the gap. CDR3 nucleotide sequence: TGTGCCAGCAGCTTTACAGATAGCAATCAGCCCCAGCATTTT. It is translated as CASSFTDSNQPQHF.

CDR3 region: CASSPGAGGAYEQYF. The CDR3 DNA sequence: TGTGCCAGCAGCCCTGGGGCAGGGGGTGCCTACGAGCAGTACTTC. The chain has TRBV11-2 and TRBJ2-7; 7 bases map to TRBD1. CDR1 and CDR2 (germline): SGHAT, FQNNGV. CDR3 length: 15 residues. With 5 bases clipped from V and 2 bases from J, the junction kept 9 bases outside the gene matches.

This clonotype turned up a few times. The genes are TRBV5-1 and TRBJ2-7; perhaps TRBD1 as D (5 bases). The V and J ends lost 7 bases and 2 bases respectively, with 16 bases between them. This CDR3 is built from 14 residues. Germline CDR1 and CDR2: SGHRS and YFSETQ. For the CDR3, the DNA is TGCGCCAGCTCCTCCAGACAGCGCACCTACGAGCAGTACTTC. Translating it yields CASSSRQRTYEQYF.

In its sample, this clonotype was seen a few times. J is TRBJ2-3 and V is TRBV28, with 8 nucleotides matching TRBD2. This CDR3 spans 16 amino acids. The germline V gene encodes CDR1 MDHEN and CDR2 SYDVKM. The V gene end was trimmed by 2 bases and the J gene end by 3 bases; junction bases not matched to a gene: 7. The DNA of the CDR3 is TGTGCCAGCAGTTTAGGTAGCGGGGCGGCGACAGATACGCAGTATTTT. This gives the protein CASSLGSGAATDTQYF.

This clonotype was picked up a small number of times. V and J are TRBV9 and TRBJ1-3; TRBD1 is a possible D gene (5 bases). The CDR3 totals 13 residues. Germline-derived CDR1 and CDR2 are SGDLS and YYNGEE. V lost 6 bases and J 0 bases, leaving 7 bases between the germline ends. The chain's CDR3 is CASKGYSGNTIYF. The CDR3 DNA is TGTGCCAGCAAGGGGTACTCTGGAAACACCATATATTTT. The whole variable domain, filled in from reference TRBV9 and TRBJ1-3, reads DSGVTQTPKHLITATGQRVTLRCSPRSGDLSVYWYQQSLDQGLQFLIQYYNGEERAKGNILERFSAQQFPDLHSELNLSSLELGDSALYFCASKGYSGNTIYFGEGSWLTVV.

In its sample, this clonotype was seen many times. The V and J genes are TRBV5-1 and TRBJ2-7, with a tentative D call TRBD2 (6 bases). V lost 5 bases, J lost 2 bases, and 14 bases lay in between. This CDR3 region has 14 residues. Germline-derived CDR1 and CDR2 are SGHRS and YFSETQ. CDR3 DNA: TGCGCCAGCAGTACCCGAGCGGGCCCCTACGAGCAGTACTTC. It is translated as CASSTRAGPYEQYF.

Only a few counts were recorded for this clonotype. The chain is built from TRBV4-3 and TRBJ2-1, with a weak D call TRBD2 (5 bases). CDR1 and CDR2 from the germline V gene are LGHNA and YSLEER. V lost 4 bases and J 6 bases, leaving 10 bases between the germline ends. The CDR3 is 13 amino acids. The CDR3 bases are TGCGCCAGCAGCCTCGGACTGTTCAATGAGCAGTTCTTC. As protein: CASSLGLFNEQFF.

This clonotype was detected ten times or more. This chain links TRBV7-9 with TRBJ2-5; D unclear. Germline V gene data show CDR1 as SEHNR and CDR2 as FQNEAQ (reference sequence). This CDR3 region has 13 residues. V lost 5 bases and J lost 1, with 8 bases in between. The DNA for the CDR3 is TGTGCCAGCAGCGGAGAGCGCCAAGAGACCCAGTACTTC. Translating gives CASSGERQETQYF.